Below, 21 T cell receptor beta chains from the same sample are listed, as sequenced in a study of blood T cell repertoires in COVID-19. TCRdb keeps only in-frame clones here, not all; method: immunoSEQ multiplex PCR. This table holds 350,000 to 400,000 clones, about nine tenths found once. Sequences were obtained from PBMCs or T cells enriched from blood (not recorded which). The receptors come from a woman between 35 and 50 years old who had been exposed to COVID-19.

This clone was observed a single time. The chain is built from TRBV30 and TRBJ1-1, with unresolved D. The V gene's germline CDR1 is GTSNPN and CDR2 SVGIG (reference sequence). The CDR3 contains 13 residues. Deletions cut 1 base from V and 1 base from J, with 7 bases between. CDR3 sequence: CAWSAGRNTEAFF. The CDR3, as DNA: TGTGCCTGGAGTGCTGGGAGGAACACTGAAGCTTTCTTT.

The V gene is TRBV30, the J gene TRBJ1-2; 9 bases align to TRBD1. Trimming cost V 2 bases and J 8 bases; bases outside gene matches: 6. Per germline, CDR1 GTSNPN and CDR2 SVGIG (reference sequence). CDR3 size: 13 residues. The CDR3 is CAWSPGDREGYTF. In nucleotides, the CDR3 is TGTGCCTGGAGTCCGGGGGACAGGGAGGGCTACACCTTC.

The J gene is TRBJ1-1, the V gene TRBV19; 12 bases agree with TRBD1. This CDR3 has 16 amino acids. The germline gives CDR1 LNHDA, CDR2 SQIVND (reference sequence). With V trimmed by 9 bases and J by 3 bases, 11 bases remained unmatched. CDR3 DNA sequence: TGTGCCAGCGGGAGTGGGGACAGGGGGCTGCACACTGAAGCTTTCTTT. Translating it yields CASGSGDRGLHTEAFF.

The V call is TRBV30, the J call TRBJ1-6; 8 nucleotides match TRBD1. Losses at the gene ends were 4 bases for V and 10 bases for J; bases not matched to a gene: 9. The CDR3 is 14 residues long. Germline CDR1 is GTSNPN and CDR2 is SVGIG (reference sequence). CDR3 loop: CAWNRGFLESPLHF. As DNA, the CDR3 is TGTGCCTGGAACAGGGGGTTTCTAGAATCACCCCTCCACTTT.

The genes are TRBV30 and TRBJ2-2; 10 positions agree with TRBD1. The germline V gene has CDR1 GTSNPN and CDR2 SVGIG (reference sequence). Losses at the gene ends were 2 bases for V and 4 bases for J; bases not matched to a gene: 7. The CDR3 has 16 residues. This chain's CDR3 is CAWSPIGDRGTGELFF. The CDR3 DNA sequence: TGTGCCTGGAGTCCGATTGGGGACAGGGGCACCGGGGAGCTGTTTTTT.

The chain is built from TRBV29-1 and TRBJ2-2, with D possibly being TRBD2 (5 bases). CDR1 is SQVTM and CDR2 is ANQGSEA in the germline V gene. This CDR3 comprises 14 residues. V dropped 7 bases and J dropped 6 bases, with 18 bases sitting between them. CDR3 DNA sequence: TGCAGCGCCGCCGGACTGGGAAACCCCGGGGAGCTGTTTTTT. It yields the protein CSAAGLGNPGELFF.

This CDR3 reads CASRTSGRKNTGELFF. In nucleotides, the CDR3 is TGTGCCAGCAGGACTAGCGGGAGGAAAAACACCGGGGAGCTGTTTTTT. V gene TRBV6-6 combines with J gene TRBJ2-2; 13 bases line up with TRBD2. J was trimmed by 2 bases and V by 6 bases; bases with no gene match: 3. This CDR3 spans 16 amino acids. Germline V CDR1 and CDR2: MNHNY, SVGAGI (reference sequence).

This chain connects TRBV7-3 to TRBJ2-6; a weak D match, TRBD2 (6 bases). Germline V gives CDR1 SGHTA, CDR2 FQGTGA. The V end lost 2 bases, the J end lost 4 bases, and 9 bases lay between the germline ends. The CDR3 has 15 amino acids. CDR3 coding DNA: TGTGCCAGCAGCTTAGGGAGGCTCGGGGCCAACGTCCTGACTTTC. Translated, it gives CASSLGRLGANVLTF.

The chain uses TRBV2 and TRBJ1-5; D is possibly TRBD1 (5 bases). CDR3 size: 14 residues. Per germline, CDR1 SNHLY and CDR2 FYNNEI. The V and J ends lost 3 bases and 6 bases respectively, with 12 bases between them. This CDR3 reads CASSEILQGQPQHF. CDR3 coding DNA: TGTGCCAGCAGTGAGATCCTTCAGGGTCAGCCCCAGCATTTT.

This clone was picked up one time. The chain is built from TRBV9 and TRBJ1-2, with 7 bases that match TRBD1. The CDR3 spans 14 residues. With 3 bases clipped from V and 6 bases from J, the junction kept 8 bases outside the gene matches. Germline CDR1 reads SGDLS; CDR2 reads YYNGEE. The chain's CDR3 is CASSAQTGRDGYTF. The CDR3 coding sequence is TGTGCCAGCAGCGCTCAGACAGGGCGGGATGGCTACACCTTC.

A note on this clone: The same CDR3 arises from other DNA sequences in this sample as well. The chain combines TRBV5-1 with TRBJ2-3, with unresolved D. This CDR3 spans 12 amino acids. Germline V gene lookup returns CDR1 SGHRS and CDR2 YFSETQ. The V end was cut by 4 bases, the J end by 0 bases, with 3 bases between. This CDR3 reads CASSLSTDTQYF. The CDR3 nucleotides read TGCGCCAGCAGCCTTAGCACAGATACGCAGTATTTT.

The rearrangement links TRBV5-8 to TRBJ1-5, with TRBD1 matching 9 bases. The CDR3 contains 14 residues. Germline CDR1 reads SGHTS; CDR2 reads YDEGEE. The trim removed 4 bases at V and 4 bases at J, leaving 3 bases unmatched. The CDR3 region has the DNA TGTGCCAGCAGCACCGGACAGGGGAATCAGCCCCAGCATTTT. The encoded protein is CASSTGQGNQPQHF.

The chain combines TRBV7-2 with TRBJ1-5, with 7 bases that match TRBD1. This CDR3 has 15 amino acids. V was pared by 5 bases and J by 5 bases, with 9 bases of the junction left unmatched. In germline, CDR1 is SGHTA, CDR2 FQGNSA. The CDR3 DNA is TGTGCCAGCAGCGCTAACAGGGGAATCGATCAGCCCCAGCATTTT. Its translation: CASSANRGIDQPQHF. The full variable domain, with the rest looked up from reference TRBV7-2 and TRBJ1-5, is GAGVSQSPSNKVTEKGKDVELRCDPISGHTALYWYRQSLGQGLEFLIYFQGNSAPDKSGLPSDRFSAERTGGSVSTLTIQRTQQEDSAVYLCASSANRGIDQPQHFGDGTRLSIL.

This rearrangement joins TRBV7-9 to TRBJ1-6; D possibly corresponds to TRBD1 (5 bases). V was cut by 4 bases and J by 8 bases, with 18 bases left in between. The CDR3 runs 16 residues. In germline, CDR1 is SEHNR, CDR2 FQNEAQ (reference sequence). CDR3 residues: CASSSGQGRRDSPLHF. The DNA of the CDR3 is TGTGCCAGCAGCTCAGGACAAGGGAGGCGCGATTCACCCCTCCACTTT.

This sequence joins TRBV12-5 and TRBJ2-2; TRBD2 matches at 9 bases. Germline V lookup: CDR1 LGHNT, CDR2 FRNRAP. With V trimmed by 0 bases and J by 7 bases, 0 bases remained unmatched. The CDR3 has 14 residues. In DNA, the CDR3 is TGTGCTAGTGGTTTGGTAGCGGGGGGCGGGGAGCTGTTTTTT. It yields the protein CASGLVAGGGELFF.

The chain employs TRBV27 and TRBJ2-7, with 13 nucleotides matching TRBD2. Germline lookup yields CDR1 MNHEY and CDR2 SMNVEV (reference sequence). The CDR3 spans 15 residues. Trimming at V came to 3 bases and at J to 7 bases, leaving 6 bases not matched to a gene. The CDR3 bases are TGTGCCAGCAGTTTGACTAGCGGGGGGCTGGGTGAGCAGTACTTC. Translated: CASSLTSGGLGEQYF.

The chain's CDR3 is CASSFLVDSGDGYTF. Here the CDR3 DNA reads TGCGCCAGCAGCTTTCTCGTCGACAGCGGGGATGGCTACACCTTC. The rearrangement joins TRBV5-1 to TRBJ1-2; possibly TRBD1 for D (5 bases). The ends were cut back, 2 bases at V and 6 bases at J, with 17 bases in the middle. Germline V gene data show CDR1 as SGHRS and CDR2 as YFSETQ. CDR3 length: 15 residues.

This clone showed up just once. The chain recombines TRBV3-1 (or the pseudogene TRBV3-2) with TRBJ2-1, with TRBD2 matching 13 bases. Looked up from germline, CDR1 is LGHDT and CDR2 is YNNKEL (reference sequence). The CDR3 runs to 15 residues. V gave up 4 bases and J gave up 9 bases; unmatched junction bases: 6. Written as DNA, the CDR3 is TGTGCCAGCAGCCGGACTAGCGGGGGTCATGGTGAGCAGTTCTTC. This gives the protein CASSRTSGGHGEQFF.

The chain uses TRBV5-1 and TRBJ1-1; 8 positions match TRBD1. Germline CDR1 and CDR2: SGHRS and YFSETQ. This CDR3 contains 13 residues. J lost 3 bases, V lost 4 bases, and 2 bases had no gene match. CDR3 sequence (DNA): TGCGCCAGCAGCAACAGGGGGGACACTGAAGCTTTCTTT. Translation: CASSNRGDTEAFF. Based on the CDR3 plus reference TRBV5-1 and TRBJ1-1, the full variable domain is KAGVTQTPRYLIKTRGQQVTLSCSPISGHRSVSWYQQTPGQGLQFLFEYFSETQRNKGNFPGRFSGRQFSNSRSEMNVSTLELGDSALYLCASSNRGDTEAFFGQGTRLTVV.

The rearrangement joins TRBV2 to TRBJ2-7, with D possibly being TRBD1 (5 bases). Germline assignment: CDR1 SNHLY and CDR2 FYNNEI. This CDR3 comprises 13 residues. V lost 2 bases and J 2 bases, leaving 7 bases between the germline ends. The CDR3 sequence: CASSEPGTYEQYF. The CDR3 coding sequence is TGTGCCAGCAGTGAACCAGGGACCTACGAGCAGTACTTC.

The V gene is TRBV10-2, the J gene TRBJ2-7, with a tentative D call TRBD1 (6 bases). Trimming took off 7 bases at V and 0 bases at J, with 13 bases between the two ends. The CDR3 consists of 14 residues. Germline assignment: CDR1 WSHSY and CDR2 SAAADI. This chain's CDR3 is CASMLGGNSYEQYF. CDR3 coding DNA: TGCGCCAGCATGCTAGGGGGTAACTCCTACGAGCAGTACTTC.